The source of this T cell receptor beta chain is a study of T cell repertoires in cytomegalovirus infection (dated by TCRdb to the late 2010s). About the investigation overall: Because public TCR beta signatures pointed to carriage of CMV infection together with the matching HLA type, the HLA type of each donor mattered for the analysis.

This clonotype has a count of ten or more. This receptor's antigen is unknown. There are no base qualities to consult, and no much larger clone falls within one base. Here is what the overall study found, with its caveats: In both this cohort and an independent roughly 350-donor cohort, the cumulative frequency of public TCR beta family members distinguished carriers of CMV infection plus the relevant HLA type. The ex vivo response was dominated by HLA-C-restricted CMV-specific TCR beta clonotypes, which also provided the single most frequent clonotype in two of eight donors.

CDR1 and CDR2, looked up from the germline V gene, are SGHTA and FQGNSA. Spanning cysteine to phenylalanine, the CDR3 consists of 15 amino acids. Just the 45-base CDR3 DNA is kept, in frame starting at base 1. Between the V and J ends, shortened by 1 base and 1 base respectively, the junction contains 9 bases. This sample was sequenced with an Illumina HiSeq 1500. TCRdb reanalyzed the raw reads on its own, using fastp at Q25 for trimming and MiXCR for clone calling, and kept in-frame beta chains. Each CDR3 protein gets just one entry, which takes the most common genes and DNA from the rows behind it. Recorded for this sample are about 310,000 distinct CDR3 sequences; 9.6% of them occurred a single time. Of the sample, less than 3% falls within the top ten clones.

Specimen: PBMCs. The chain was built from TRBV7-2 and TRBJ2-3, with TRBD1 tentatively as D gene (5 bases match). The TCR was taken from a human donor in good health (CMV status not recorded). Some clones in this sample may be carry-over from other donors' samples. The CDR3 protein: CASSLGNRRTDTQYF. The DNA is as follows: TGTGCCAGCAGCTTAGGGAACAGGCGCACAGATACGCAGTATTTT.